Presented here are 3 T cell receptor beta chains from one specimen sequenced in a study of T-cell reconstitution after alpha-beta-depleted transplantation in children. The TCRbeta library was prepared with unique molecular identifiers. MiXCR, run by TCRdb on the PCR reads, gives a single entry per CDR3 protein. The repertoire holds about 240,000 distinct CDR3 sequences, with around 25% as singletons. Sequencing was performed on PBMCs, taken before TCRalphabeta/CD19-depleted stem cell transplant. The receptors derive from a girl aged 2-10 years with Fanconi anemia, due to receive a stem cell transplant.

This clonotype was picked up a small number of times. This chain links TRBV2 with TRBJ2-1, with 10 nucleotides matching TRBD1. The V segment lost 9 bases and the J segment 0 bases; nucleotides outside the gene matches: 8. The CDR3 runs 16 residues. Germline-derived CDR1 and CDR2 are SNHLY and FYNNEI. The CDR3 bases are TGTGCCAGGGGAGACAGGGGGCATAGCTCCTACAATGAGCAGTTCTTC. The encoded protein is CARGDRGHSSYNEQFF.

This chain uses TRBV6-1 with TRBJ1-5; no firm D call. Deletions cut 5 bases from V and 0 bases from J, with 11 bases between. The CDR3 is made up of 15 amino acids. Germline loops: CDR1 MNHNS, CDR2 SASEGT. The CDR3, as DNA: TGTGCCAGCAGTCGAGCGGGCCCTAGCAATCAGCCCCAGCATTTT. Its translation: CASSRAGPSNQPQHF.

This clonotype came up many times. The CDR3 sequence is CASSDRPGPSTDTQYF. The CDR3 DNA is TGTGCCAGCAGTGACCGACCGGGACCAAGCACAGATACGCAGTATTTT. V usage is TRBV6-1 and J usage is TRBJ2-3; D is possibly TRBD1 or TRBD2 (5 bases each). This CDR3 spans 16 amino acids. Between the trimmed V and J ends, which lost 3 bases and 0 bases, there was a span of 13 bases. The germline V gene encodes CDR1 MNHNS and CDR2 SASEGT.